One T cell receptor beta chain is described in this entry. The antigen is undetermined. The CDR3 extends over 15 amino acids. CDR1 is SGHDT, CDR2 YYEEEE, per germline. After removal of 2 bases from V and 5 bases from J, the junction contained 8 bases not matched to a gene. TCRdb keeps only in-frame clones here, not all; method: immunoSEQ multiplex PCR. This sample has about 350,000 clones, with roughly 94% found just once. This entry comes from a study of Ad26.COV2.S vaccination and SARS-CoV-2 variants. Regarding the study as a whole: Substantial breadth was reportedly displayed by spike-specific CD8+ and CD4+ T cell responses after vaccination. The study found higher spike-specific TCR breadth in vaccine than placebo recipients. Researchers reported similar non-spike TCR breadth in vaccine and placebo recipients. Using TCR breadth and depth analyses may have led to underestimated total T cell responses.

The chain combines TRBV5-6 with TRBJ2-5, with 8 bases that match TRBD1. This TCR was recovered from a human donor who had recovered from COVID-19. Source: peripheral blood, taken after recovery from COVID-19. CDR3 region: CASSFGTGKMETQYF. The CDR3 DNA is TGTGCCAGCAGCTTCGGGACAGGAAAAATGGAGACCCAGTACTTC.